This TCR beta chain was recovered during a study of T-cell memory formation after mild COVID-19. General study points: Whether day 37 second-wave clones are SARS-CoV-2-specific was not confirmed.

V lost 3 bases to trimming and J lost 2 bases; unmatched junction nucleotides: 21. The CDR3 consists of 22 residues. Germline values: CDR1 LNHNV, CDR2 YYDKDF (reference sequence). The authors produced TCR alpha and TCR beta cDNA libraries with sample barcodes and UMIs by 5'RACE using constant-segment primers. A single record per CDR3 protein comes from TCRdb applying MiXCR to the 5' RACE reads. The sample includes about 470,000 distinct CDR3 sequences, roughly 20% of them seen just once. As for this clonotype: Its target is not known.

The sequenced material came from PBMCs or a T cell subset sorted from them (not recorded which). This sequence was found in an adult woman who had mild COVID-19 (a few samples of this study predate the infection). Cell type and time point are not known. V and J are TRBV15 and TRBJ2-1; 11 positions match TRBD2. CDR3 coding DNA: TGTGCCACCAGCAGGCATCCCCGCCTAACTAGCGGGAGTCCGGTGACCTACAATGAGCAGTTCTTC. Translating gives CATSRHPRLTSGSPVTYNEQFF.